A single sample is the source of the 32 T cell receptor beta chains below, sequenced in a study of OX40 agonist ivuxolimab in advanced cancers. Here immunoSEQ multiplex PCR was the method, and the copy in TCRdb shows in-frame clones only, minus some. The sample has almost 70,000 clones, more than 80% seen once. Sequences were derived from CD4+ or CD8+ T cells sorted from blood, sampled in a trial of the OX40 agonist ivuxolimab. All receptors derive from an adult with an advanced solid tumor such as melanoma, head and neck, liver or kidney cancer.

This chain joins TRBV27 and TRBJ1-6; a weak D match, TRBD1 (6 bases). The V end was cut by 5 bases, the J end by 8 bases, with 10 bases between. Per the germline V gene, CDR1 is MNHEY and CDR2 is SMNVEV (reference sequence). The CDR3 length is 13 residues. DNA for the CDR3: TGTGCCAGCAGTAACAGGGAAGATTCACCCCTCCACTTT. Protein: CASSNREDSPLHF.

The chain recombines TRBV7-2 with TRBJ2-1, with 13 bases fitting TRBD2. Per the germline V gene, CDR1 is SGHTA and CDR2 is FQGNSA. The CDR3 extends over 16 amino acids. V shed 6 bases, J shed 3 bases, and the junction held 5 bases outside the gene matches. The CDR3 loop is CASRSGTSGDYNEQFF. Here the CDR3 DNA reads TGTGCCAGCAGATCCGGGACTAGCGGGGACTACAATGAGCAGTTCTTC.

The V call is TRBV27, the J call TRBJ2-2; tentative D call: TRBD2 (6 bases). Trimming cost V 5 bases and J 5 bases, with 15 bases left between them. This CDR3 contains 15 residues. In germline, CDR1 is MNHEY, CDR2 SMNVEV (reference sequence). CDR3 residues: CASSGGIRVTGELFF. In DNA, the CDR3 is TGTGCCAGCAGTGGGGGGATAAGGGTAACCGGGGAGCTGTTTTTT.

The chain joins TRBV6-5 to TRBJ1-6, with D unresolved. The V gene lost 0 bases and the J gene lost 2 bases, with 8 bases spanning the gap. The CDR3 runs to 16 residues. Germline CDR1 is MNHEY and CDR2 is SVGAGI. CDR3 amino acids: CASSYSQNPYNSPLHF. CDR3 coding DNA: TGTGCCAGCAGTTACTCGCAGAACCCCTATAATTCACCCCTCCACTTT.

The chain joins TRBV7-2 to TRBJ2-5; D not resolved. Trimming removed 1 base at V and 0 bases at J, with 9 bases between. Germline V CDR1 and CDR2: SGHTA, FQGNSA. The CDR3 extends over 15 amino acids. CDR3 sequence reads: CASSLVQQNQETQYF. CDR3 in DNA: TGTGCCAGCAGCTTAGTCCAACAGAACCAAGAGACCCAGTACTTC.

The V call is TRBV2, the J call TRBJ1-5; the match to TRBD1 covers 7 bases. Losses at the gene ends were 4 bases for V and 11 bases for J; bases not matched to a gene: 14. Germline loops: CDR1 SNHLY, CDR2 FYNNEI. This CDR3 is 15 amino acids long. CDR3 in amino acids: CASSGQGGVGSAQHF. In DNA, the CDR3 is TGTGCCAGCAGTGGACAGGGTGGTGTGGGATCGGCCCAGCATTTT.

This rearrangement joins TRBV10-3 to TRBJ1-2; D unclear. Germline lookup yields CDR1 ENHRY and CDR2 SYGVKD. CDR3 size: 13 residues. Trimming took off 8 bases at V and 6 bases at J, with 16 bases between the two ends. Written as DNA, the CDR3 is TGTGCCATCTCTTTCCGAGTCGACGATGGCTACACCTTC. Protein: CAISFRVDDGYTF.

The chain couples TRBV10-3 to TRBJ1-2; D call uncertain. V shed 0 bases and J shed 8 bases, with 13 bases lying between them. The germline V gene encodes CDR1 ENHRY and CDR2 SYGVKD. The CDR3 covers 14 residues. Written as DNA, the CDR3 is TGTGCCATCAGTGAGTCGAACGTTGCGATCGGCTACACCTTC. Its protein is CAISESNVAIGYTF.

This rearrangement joins TRBV5-1 to TRBJ1-2; 7 bases line up with TRBD1. CDR1 is SGHRS and CDR2 is YFSETQ in the germline V gene. The V and J ends lost 2 bases and 4 bases, in that order; junction bases with no gene match: 5. This CDR3 is 14 amino acids long. The CDR3 sequence: CASSLEGAAYGYTF. The CDR3 coding sequence is TGCGCCAGCAGCTTAGAGGGGGCTGCCTATGGCTACACCTTC.

The chain uses TRBV14 and TRBJ2-1, with TRBD2 matching over 10 bases. Germline CDR1 reads SGHDN; CDR2 reads FVKESK. The CDR3 is 16 amino acids. The trim removed 1 base at V and 7 bases at J, leaving 7 bases unmatched. This CDR3 is CASSQGLAGDLNEQFF. DNA of the CDR3: TGTGCCAGCAGCCAAGGCCTAGCGGGGGACCTAAATGAGCAGTTCTTC.

This chain uses TRBV7-2 with TRBJ1-5, with 7 positions matching TRBD1. The CDR3 has 13 amino acids. V lost 5 bases to trimming and J lost 6 bases; unmatched junction nucleotides: 4. The V gene's germline CDR1 is SGHTA and CDR2 FQGNSA. The CDR3 nucleotides read TGTGCCAGCAGCCCAGCAGGGGGTCAGCCCCAGCATTTT. This codes for CASSPAGGQPQHF.

The rearrangement links TRBV14 to TRBJ2-5, with D uncertain. This CDR3 comprises 11 residues. The V end was cut by 1 base, the J end by 9 bases, with 6 bases between. From germline, CDR1 is SGHDN and CDR2 FVKESK. The CDR3 spells CASSQARSQYF. In DNA, the CDR3 is TGTGCCAGCAGCCAAGCCCGGTCCCAGTACTTC.

This rearrangement joins TRBV29-1 to TRBJ2-5; no firm D call. V lost 5 bases and J 6 bases, leaving 16 bases between the germline ends. Germline V lookup: CDR1 SQVTM, CDR2 ANQGSEA. This CDR3 spans 13 amino acids. In nucleotides, the CDR3 is TGCAGCGTTCTACCCGACCCCGCGAAGACCCAGTACTTC. This encodes CSVLPDPAKTQYF.

This chain connects TRBV5-4 to TRBJ1-1; 8 bases fit TRBD1. J lost 0 bases, V lost 0 bases, and 4 bases had no gene match. CDR1 is SGHNT, CDR2 YYREEE, per germline (reference sequence). The CDR3 length is 16 residues. In DNA, the CDR3 is TGTGCCAGCAGCTTGGGGTCAGGGGGCATGAACACTGAAGCTTTCTTT. This encodes CASSLGSGGMNTEAFF. Using reference TRBV5-4 and TRBJ1-1 for the parts outside the CDR3, the full variable domain is ETGVTQSPTHLIKTRGQQVTLRCSSQSGHNTVSWYQQALGQGPQFIFQYYREEENGRGNFPPRFSGLQFPNYSSELNVNALELDDSALYLCASSLGSGGMNTEAFFGQGTRLTVV.

V gene TRBV7-2 combines with J gene TRBJ2-2; TRBD1 agrees at 7 bases. CDR3 length equals 17 residues. Germline lookup yields CDR1 SGHTA and CDR2 FQGNSA. Trimming removed 1 base from V and 5 bases from J; junction bases left unmatched: 10. This CDR3 reads CASSLGQGRGLTGELFF. For the CDR3, the DNA is TGTGCCAGCAGCTTAGGACAGGGTCGTGGGTTGACCGGGGAGCTGTTTTTT. Together with reference TRBV7-2 and TRBJ2-2, the CDR3 gives the full variable domain: GAGVSQSPSNKVTEKGKDVELRCDPISGHTALYWYRQSLGQGLEFLIYFQGNSAPDKSGLPSDRFSAERTGGSVSTLTIQRTQQEDSAVYLCASSLGQGRGLTGELFFGEGSRLTVL.

This clone was recorded only once. The CDR3 reads CASSTQGRGEETQYF. The DNA for the CDR3 is TGCGCCAGCAGCACTCAAGGACGCGGGGAAGAGACCCAGTACTTC. The V and J genes are TRBV5-1 and TRBJ2-5, with D perhaps TRBD2 (6 bases). The length of the CDR3 is 15 residues. Trimming removed 4 bases at V and 3 bases at J, with 16 bases between. The germline gives CDR1 SGHRS, CDR2 YFSETQ.

The chain uses TRBV6-5 and TRBJ2-3, with no clear D. V gave up 0 bases and J gave up 3 bases, with 4 bases separating them. The V gene's germline CDR1 is MNHEY and CDR2 SVGAGI. The CDR3 extends over 13 amino acids. The CDR3 sequence is CASSYSETDTQYF. The CDR3 DNA reads TGTGCCAGCAGTTACTCGGAAACAGATACGCAGTATTTT.

The chain uses TRBV10-3 and TRBJ1-1; D unresolved. V lost 3 bases and J lost 1, with 6 bases in between. This CDR3 spans 13 amino acids. In germline, CDR1 is ENHRY, CDR2 SYGVKD. The CDR3 DNA follows: TGTGCCATCAGTGACACCTCGAACACTGAAGCTTTCTTT. As protein: CAISDTSNTEAFF.

The chain combines TRBV18 with TRBJ2-7; D is unresolved. Germline V CDR1 and CDR2: KGHSH, LQKENI. This CDR3 is built from 16 residues. V was trimmed by 0 bases and J by 6 bases, leaving 18 bases between them. CDR3: CASSPPNRKEQGEQYF. The CDR3 region has the DNA TGTGCCAGCTCACCACCGAACAGAAAGGAGCAAGGCGAGCAGTACTTC.

The chain employs TRBV27 and TRBJ2-5; weak D call: TRBD1 (8 bases). Trimming pared 4 bases from V and 5 bases from J, leaving 14 bases between. In germline, CDR1 is MNHEY, CDR2 SMNVEV (reference sequence). CDR3 length: 14 amino acids. The CDR3: CASSWTGRGETQYF. Here the CDR3 DNA reads TGTGCCAGCAGTTGGACAGGGAGGGGGGAGACCCAGTACTTC.

This clone was picked up a small number of times. The V call is TRBV6-5, the J call TRBJ1-2; 8 bases are a match to TRBD1. The J segment lost 1 base and the V segment lost 6 bases, leaving 1 base of the junction unmatched. This CDR3 spans 13 amino acids. Germline V CDR1 and CDR2: MNHEY, SVGAGI. CDR3 amino acids: CASRDRDNYGYTF. DNA of the CDR3: TGTGCCAGCAGGGACAGGGATAACTATGGCTACACCTTC.

V usage is TRBV7-6 and J usage is TRBJ1-2; the D is unclear. CDR1 is SGHVS, CDR2 FNYEAQ, per germline. With 6 bases removed from V and 6 bases from J, the gap between germline ends came to 11 bases. The CDR3 is 12 amino acids. CDR3 in DNA: TGTGCCAGCAGGGGTTGGGTTGATGGCTACACCTTC. This translates into CASRGWVDGYTF.

V usage is TRBV12-5 and J usage is TRBJ1-4, with D perhaps matching TRBD1 (6 bases). Germline-derived CDR1 and CDR2 are LGHNT and FRNRAP. The CDR3 consists of 12 residues. CDR3 sequence: CATGGAGEKLFF. The CDR3 DNA reads as TGTGCCACCGGGGGGGCCGGGGAAAAACTGTTTTTT. The entire variable domain, with the rest obtained from reference TRBV12-5 and TRBJ1-4, is as follows: DARVTQTPRHKVTEMGQEVTMRCQPILGHNTVFWYRQTMMQGLELLAYFRNRAPLDDSGMPKDRFSAEMPDATLATLKIQPSEPRDSAVYFCATGGAGEKLFFGSGTQLSVL.

The chain links TRBV4-1 to TRBJ1-1; D call uncertain. The germline V and J ends were trimmed by 2 bases and 6 bases, with 13 bases remaining between them. The CDR3 consists of 14 residues. Germline values: CDR1 MGHRA, CDR2 YSYEKL. The CDR3 is CASSQLPEVPEAFF. DNA of the CDR3: TGCGCCAGCAGCCAATTACCGGAGGTCCCTGAAGCTTTCTTT.

V gene TRBV9 combines with J gene TRBJ2-5; D ambiguous. The germline V gene has CDR1 SGDLS and CDR2 YYNGEE. CDR3 length: 14 amino acids. V was trimmed by 0 bases and J by 5 bases, leaving 11 bases between them. The CDR3 is CASSVGIVPETQYF. The CDR3 nucleotides read TGTGCCAGCAGCGTAGGTATCGTGCCTGAGACCCAGTACTTC.

DNA of the CDR3: TGCGCCAGCAGCCACGTGGGTTCTTCACCCCTCCACTTT. It yields the protein CASSHVGSSPLHF. The chain recombines TRBV4-1 with TRBJ1-6; the D is unclear. CDR3 length: 13 residues. Trimming stripped 3 bases from V and 9 bases from J, with 9 bases between. Germline values: CDR1 MGHRA, CDR2 YSYEKL.

The V gene is TRBV11-2, the J gene TRBJ1-2; 7 positions agree with TRBD1. J lost 4 bases, V lost 5 bases, and 10 bases had no gene match. CDR3 size: 15 residues. Germline V gene lookup returns CDR1 SGHAT and CDR2 FQNNGV. The CDR3 DNA sequence: TGTGCCAGCAGCCCCCGGGACAGAAGTTTCTATGGCTACACCTTC. Residues: CASSPRDRSFYGYTF. The full variable domain, completed using reference TRBV11-2 and TRBJ1-2, is EAGVAQSPRYKIIEKRQSVAFWCNPISGHATLYWYQQILGQGPKLLIQFQNNGVVDDSQLPKDRFSAERLKGVDSTLKIQPAKLEDSAVYLCASSPRDRSFYGYTFGSGTRLTVV.

This chain uses TRBV5-5 with TRBJ2-7; unclear D gene. Per germline, CDR1 SGHKS and CDR2 YYEKEE (reference sequence). Trimming removed 3 bases from V and 2 bases from J, with 9 bases in between. This CDR3 has 13 residues. The CDR3 spells CASSYVGAYEQYF. CDR3 coding DNA: TGTGCCAGCAGCTATGTTGGTGCCTACGAGCAGTACTTC.

This rearrangement joins TRBV5-6 to TRBJ1-2, with D hard to call. This CDR3 is 12 amino acids long. Germline loops: CDR1 SGHDT, CDR2 YYEEEE. The V gene lost 7 bases and the J gene lost 4 bases, with 11 bases spanning the gap. The CDR3 loop reads CASENVTYGYTF. The DNA of the CDR3 is TGTGCCAGCGAAAATGTGACCTATGGCTACACCTTC. Full variable domain (remainder filled in from reference TRBV5-6 and TRBJ1-2): DAGVTQSPTHLIKTRGQQVTLRCSPKSGHDTVSWYQQALGQGPQFIFQYYEEEERQRGNFPDRFSGHQFPNYSSELNVNALLLGDSALYLCASENVTYGYTFGSGTRLTVV.

This chain uses TRBV11-3 with TRBJ1-2; TRBD1 is a possible D gene (6 bases). From germline, CDR1 is SGHNT and CDR2 YENEEA. CDR3 length equals 12 residues. Trimming cost V 3 bases and J 6 bases, with 8 bases left between them. CDR3 in DNA: TGTGCCAGCAGCTTTGGACAGCATGGCTACACCTTC. This gives the protein CASSFGQHGYTF.

The chain uses TRBV6-1 and TRBJ1-2; unclear D gene. The germline V and J ends were trimmed by 1 base and 4 bases, with 10 bases remaining between them. The CDR3 extends over 14 amino acids. CDR1 MNHNS and CDR2 SASEGT come from the germline V gene. Here the CDR3 DNA reads TGTGCCAGCAGTGAAGTCGGGAATACCTATGGCTACACCTTC. This translates into CASSEVGNTYGYTF.

The V call is TRBV4-3, the J call TRBJ1-2; D unresolved. This CDR3 comprises 15 residues. Germline assignment: CDR1 LGHNA and CDR2 YSLEER. Deletions cut 3 bases from V and 4 bases from J, with 15 bases between. The CDR3 here is CASSHELSETYGYTF. CDR3 DNA sequence: TGCGCCAGCAGCCATGAACTGTCGGAGACCTATGGCTACACCTTC.